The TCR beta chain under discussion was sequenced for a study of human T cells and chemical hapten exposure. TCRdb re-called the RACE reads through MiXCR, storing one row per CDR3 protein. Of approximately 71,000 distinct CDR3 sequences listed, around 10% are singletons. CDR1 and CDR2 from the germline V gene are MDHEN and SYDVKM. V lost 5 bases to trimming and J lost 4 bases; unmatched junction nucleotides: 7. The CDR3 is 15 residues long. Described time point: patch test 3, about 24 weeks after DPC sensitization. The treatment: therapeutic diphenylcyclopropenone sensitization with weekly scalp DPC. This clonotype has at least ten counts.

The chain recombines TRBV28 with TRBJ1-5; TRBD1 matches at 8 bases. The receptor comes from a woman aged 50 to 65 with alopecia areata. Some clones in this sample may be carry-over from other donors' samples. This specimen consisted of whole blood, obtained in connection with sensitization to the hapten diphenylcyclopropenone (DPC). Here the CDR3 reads CASSPRQGWNQPQHF. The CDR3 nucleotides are TGTGCCAGCAGTCCGAGACAGGGGTGGAATCAGCCCCAGCATTTT.